Below are 14 T cell receptor beta chains sequenced from a single sample in a study of graft-versus-host responses after intestinal transplantation (dated by TCRdb to the early 2020s). Receptor libraries were prepared by the immunoSEQ multiplex PCR assay. TCRdb stores this immuneACCESS table with in-frame sequences only. Part of the clones is absent; in the studies checked, under half of the shortfall reflects unresolved V genes, and no reason is known for the rest. The sample data list just under 90,000 clones, and around 83% of these were observed just once. Jointly, the top ten make up about 17% of the sample. The time point label for this specimen denotes: cells obtained before transplantation from donor or recipient. No antigen has been assigned to these receptors. Sequencing used unstimulated CD8+ T cells sorted from spleen or lymph node cells, obtained before intestinal transplant. The origin of the receptors is a human donor who received an intestinal transplant.

The rearrangement uses TRBV19 and TRBJ1-1; the D gene is possibly TRBD1 (5 bases). Germline values: CDR1 LNHDA, CDR2 SQIVND (reference sequence). CDR3 length: 15 residues. V lost 0 bases and J lost 5, with 13 bases in between. The CDR3 DNA is TGTGCCAGTAGTATAGATCCAGGGATAGGAACTGAAGCTTTCTTT. It specifies CASSIDPGIGTEAFF.

The table lists this clone with a few counts. The rearrangement links TRBV7-9 to TRBJ1-1; no firm D call. With 0 bases removed from V and 5 bases from J, the gap between germline ends came to 7 bases. Germline V CDR1 and CDR2: SEHNR, FQNEAQ (reference sequence). The CDR3 totals 13 residues. CDR3 sequence: CASSLAGRTEAFF. The CDR3 nucleotides read TGTGCCAGCAGCTTAGCTGGGAGGACTGAAGCTTTCTTT.

This clone was seen once. The chain employs TRBV2 and TRBJ2-7, with a possible D match to TRBD2 (6 bases). Between the trimmed V and J ends, which lost 8 bases and 0 bases, there was a span of 8 bases. Germline V CDR1 and CDR2: SNHLY, FYNNEI. The CDR3 runs 12 residues. The DNA of the CDR3 is TGTGCCAGCGGGGGGAGCTCCTACGAGCAGTACTTC. It is translated as CASGGSSYEQYF.

V gene TRBV9 combines with J gene TRBJ2-4, with TRBD2 as a possible D gene (7 bases). The CDR3 runs to 18 residues. CDR1 is SGDLS, CDR2 YYNGEE, per germline. Trimming took 4 bases from V and 0 from J, leaving 20 bases between them. Written as DNA, the CDR3 is TGTGCCAGCAGCCCACGCCCACAGGGAGGGGAAGCCAAAAACATTCAGTACTTC. Its translation is CASSPRPQGGEAKNIQYF.

The chain recombines TRBV9 with TRBJ2-2, with TRBD2 matching over 10 bases. CDR3 length: 19 amino acids. Germline CDR1 SGDLS, CDR2 YYNGEE. Germline trimming cut 0 bases from V and 6 bases from J; bases unmatched to any gene: 14. The CDR3 DNA reads as TGTGCCAGCAGCGTAGATGGGAAGTTACCGGGACTAGCGCCCGGGGAGCTGTTTTTT. The encoded protein is CASSVDGKLPGLAPGELFF.

CDR3 sequence: CASSTGTGGKTQYF. Here the CDR3 DNA reads TGTGCCAGCAGCACCGGGACAGGGGGAAAGACCCAGTACTTC. The chain carries TRBV11-1 and TRBJ2-5, with 11 bases matching TRBD1. The germline V gene encodes CDR1 SGHAT and CDR2 FQDESV (reference sequence). This CDR3 contains 14 residues. Unmatched junction bases numbered 5, after V lost 5 bases and J lost 6 bases.

The CDR3 DNA follows: TGCGCCAGCAGTGAGTCCGCTACCAATTCACCCCTCCACTTT. Its protein product is CASSESATNSPLHF. This chain joins TRBV10-1 and TRBJ1-6; D is unresolved. The CDR3 has 14 amino acids. Trimming cost V 0 bases and J 7 bases, with 7 bases left between them. CDR1 is WNHNN, CDR2 SYGVQD, per germline (reference sequence).

This chain joins TRBV9 and TRBJ1-2; D remains unclear. The ends were cut back, 3 bases at V and 8 bases at J, with 8 bases in the middle. This CDR3 comprises 11 residues. Germline loops: CDR1 SGDLS, CDR2 YYNGEE. Written as DNA, the CDR3 is TGTGCCAGCAGCGCTAGAGGAGGCTACACCTTC. Translated, it gives CASSARGGYTF.

The chain has TRBV6-5 and TRBJ2-7; D call uncertain. The germline CDR1 and CDR2 sequences are MNHEY and SVGAGI. The length of the CDR3 is 14 residues. The V end lost 5 bases, the J end lost 0 bases, and 11 bases lay between the germline ends. The CDR3 sequence: CASSEWVFSYEQYF. CDR3 nucleotides: TGTGCCAGCAGTGAGTGGGTCTTCTCCTACGAGCAGTACTTC.

The chain joins TRBV11-2 to TRBJ2-7, with 11 bases aligning to TRBD1. The CDR3 spans 15 residues. With 4 bases clipped from V and 3 bases from J, the junction kept 5 bases outside the gene matches. Looked up from germline, CDR1 is SGHAT and CDR2 is FQNNGV. The CDR3 sequence is CASSWWDRGFYEQYF. The CDR3, as DNA: TGTGCCAGCAGCTGGTGGGACAGGGGGTTCTACGAGCAGTACTTC.

This clone showed up just once. The chain employs TRBV28 and TRBJ2-7; D gene unclear. V shed 10 bases and J shed 0 bases, with 7 bases lying between them. Germline values: CDR1 MDHEN, CDR2 SYDVKM. The CDR3 has 11 amino acids. CDR3 sequence (DNA): TGTGCCACCGCCGCCTCCTACGAGCAGTACTTC. This encodes CATAASYEQYF.

The genes are TRBV4-2 and TRBJ2-7; D perhaps matches TRBD1 (6 bases). This CDR3 is 16 amino acids long. Germline V CDR1 and CDR2: LGHNA, YNFKEQ. Deletions cut 0 bases from V and 2 bases from J, with 14 bases between. The CDR3 DNA reads TGTGCCAGCAGCCAAGAAGAGACAGGTCTCACCTACGAGCAGTACTTC. It encodes CASSQEETGLTYEQYF.

This rearrangement joins TRBV11-2 to TRBJ2-1, with D possibly TRBD1 on 5 matching bases. This CDR3 region has 15 residues. The V and J ends lost 3 bases and 4 bases respectively, with 13 bases between them. Germline V lookup: CDR1 SGHAT, CDR2 FQNNGV. The CDR3 loop reads CASSFQGPTYNEQFF. In nucleotides, the CDR3 is TGTGCCAGCAGCTTCCAGGGCCCCACTTACAATGAGCAGTTCTTC.

The genes are TRBV10-1 and TRBJ2-4; TRBD2 matches at 9 bases. In germline, CDR1 is WNHNN, CDR2 SYGVQD (reference sequence). This CDR3 is 15 amino acids long. Trimming at V came to 3 bases and at J to 3 bases, leaving 3 bases not matched to a gene. The chain's CDR3 is CASSDFSGSKNIQYF. Written as DNA, the CDR3 is TGCGCCAGCAGTGATTTTAGCGGGAGCAAAAACATTCAGTACTTC.